The 3 T cell receptor beta chains below come from one sample, sequenced in a study of CD8 T cells in Susac syndrome. Random hexamers were used to reverse transcribe an amount of roughly 0.45 to 1 ug RNA. TCRdb called the immunoSEQ multiplex PCR reads again in MiXCR, with one record for every CDR3 protein. The repertoire holds roughly 200,000 distinct CDR3 sequences, with roughly 95% as singletons. The sample comprised CD8+ T cells from PBMCs. Every receptor here comes from a human donor with multiple sclerosis.

The chain is built from TRBV5-1 and TRBJ1-1; D remains unclear. V was pared by 4 bases and J by 1 base, with 8 bases between. The CDR3 loop spans 13 amino acids. CDR1 is SGHRS, CDR2 YFSETQ, per germline. CDR3 coding DNA: TGCGCCAGCAGCGAACAGACGAACACTGAAGCTTTCTTT. Amino acids: CASSEQTNTEAFF.

The chain's CDR3 is CASSLRAGGYTF. In DNA form, the CDR3 reads TGTGCCAGCAGCCTGAGGGCAGGAGGCTACACCTTC. The chain joins TRBV9 to TRBJ1-2; D is ambiguous. The CDR3 spans 12 residues. Trimming removed 4 bases from V and 8 bases from J, with 12 bases in between. Germline CDR1 reads SGDLS; CDR2 reads YYNGEE.

The V call is TRBV7-2, the J call TRBJ2-1; TRBD1 or TRBD2 may be the D gene (5 bases each). V lost 2 bases to trimming and J lost 6 bases, with 14 bases between them. The V gene's germline CDR1 is SGHTA and CDR2 FQGNSA. This CDR3 comprises 15 residues. The CDR3 bases are TGTGCCAGCAGCTTACCAGGGAGCGGTGCCAATGAGCAGTTCTTC. It yields the protein CASSLPGSGANEQFF.